This TCR beta chain was captured in a study of beta chain features in type 1 diabetes. General observations from the study: Patients and controls would be equally affected if PCR favored shorter templates. Among type 1 diabetes patients, VDJ junctions had fewer insertions and more deletions.

Germline values: CDR1 SGHAT, CDR2 FQNNGV. V was clipped by 2 bases and J by 3 bases; unmatched bases: 12. CDR3 length equals 18 residues. With regard to this clone: Its antigen is currently unknown.

Expressed TCRB transcripts were sequenced, since all the RNA that had been isolated was reverse transcribed. The repertoire was sequenced with immunoSEQ multiplex PCR; TCRdb's copy has only in-frame clones and lacks some. Of approximately 250,000 clones in the sample, 13% to 15% were seen once. All sorted populations exceeded 95% purity. The source of this sequence is a woman aged 40 to 55 in good health. Input material: naive CD4+ T cells from blood. The chain employs TRBV11-2 and TRBJ2-3, with 9 bases aligning to TRBD2. The CDR3 DNA follows: TGTGCCAGCAGCTTAAGGGGGAGCGGGGGGACGGCGACAGATACGCAGTATTTT. It specifies CASSLRGSGGTATDTQYF.